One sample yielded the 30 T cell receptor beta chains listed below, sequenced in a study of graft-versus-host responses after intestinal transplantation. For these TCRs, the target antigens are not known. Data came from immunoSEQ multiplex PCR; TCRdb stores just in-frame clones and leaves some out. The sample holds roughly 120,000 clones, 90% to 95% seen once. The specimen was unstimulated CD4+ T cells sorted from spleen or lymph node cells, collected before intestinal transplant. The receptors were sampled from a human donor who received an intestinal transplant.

CDR3 nucleotides: TGTGCCAGCAGCTTAGCAGGACAGGGACGTGGCTACACCTTC. Protein sequence: CASSLAGQGRGYTF. The chain joins TRBV7-8 to TRBJ1-2, with 8 bases lining up with TRBD1. With 0 bases clipped from V and 7 bases from J, the junction kept 4 bases outside the gene matches. This CDR3 spans 14 amino acids. Germline CDR1 SGHVS, CDR2 FQNEAQ.

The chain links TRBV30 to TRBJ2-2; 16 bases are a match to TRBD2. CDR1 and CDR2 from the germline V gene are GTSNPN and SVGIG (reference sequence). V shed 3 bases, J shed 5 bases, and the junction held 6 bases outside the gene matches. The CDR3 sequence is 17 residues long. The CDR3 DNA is TGTGCCTGGAGGGAAGGGACTAGCGGGAGGGGAACCGGGGAGCTGTTTTTT. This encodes CAWREGTSGRGTGELFF. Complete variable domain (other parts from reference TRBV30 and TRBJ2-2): SQTIHQWPATLVQPVGSPLSLECTVEGTSNPNLYWYRQAAGRGLQLLFYSVGIGQISSEVPQNLSASRPQDRQFILSSKKLLLSDSGFYLCAWREGTSGRGTGELFFGEGSRLTVL.

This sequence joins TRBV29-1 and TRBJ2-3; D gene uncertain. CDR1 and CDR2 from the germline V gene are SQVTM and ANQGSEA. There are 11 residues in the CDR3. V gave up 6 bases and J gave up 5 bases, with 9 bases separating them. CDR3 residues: CSVPVLDTQYF. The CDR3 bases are TGCAGCGTCCCTGTGTTAGATACGCAGTATTTT.

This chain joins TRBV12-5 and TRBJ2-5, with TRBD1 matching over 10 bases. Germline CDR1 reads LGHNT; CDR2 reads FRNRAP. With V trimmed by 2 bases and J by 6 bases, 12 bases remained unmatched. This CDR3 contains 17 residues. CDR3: CASGLRQTGGEVKTQYF. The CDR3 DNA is TGTGCTAGTGGTTTGAGACAGACAGGGGGCGAGGTGAAGACCCAGTACTTC.

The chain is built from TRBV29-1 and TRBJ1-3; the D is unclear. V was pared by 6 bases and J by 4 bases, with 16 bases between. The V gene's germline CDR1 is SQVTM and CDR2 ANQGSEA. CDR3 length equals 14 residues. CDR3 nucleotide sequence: TGCAGCGTCAGTCCTAGTGTAAACGGAAACACCATATATTTT. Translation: CSVSPSVNGNTIYF.

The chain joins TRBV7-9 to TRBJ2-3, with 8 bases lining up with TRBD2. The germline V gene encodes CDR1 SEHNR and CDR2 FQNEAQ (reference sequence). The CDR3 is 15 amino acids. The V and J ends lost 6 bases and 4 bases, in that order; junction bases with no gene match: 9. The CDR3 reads CASRGISGTPDTQYF. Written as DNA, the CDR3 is TGTGCCAGCAGGGGGATTAGCGGGACCCCAGATACGCAGTATTTT.

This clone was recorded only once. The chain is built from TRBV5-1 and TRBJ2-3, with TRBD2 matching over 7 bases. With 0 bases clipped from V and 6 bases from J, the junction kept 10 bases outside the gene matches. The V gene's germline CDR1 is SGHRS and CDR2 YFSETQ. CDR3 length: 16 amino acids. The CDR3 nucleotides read TGCGCCAGCAGCTTGGCCTCCGGCCGGGGAGGGGATACGCAGTATTTT. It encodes CASSLASGRGGDTQYF. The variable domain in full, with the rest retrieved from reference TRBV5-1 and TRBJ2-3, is KAGVTQTPRYLIKTRGQQVTLSCSPISGHRSVSWYQQTPGQGLQFLFEYFSETQRNKGNFPGRFSGRQFSNSRSEMNVSTLELGDSALYLCASSLASGRGGDTQYFGPGTRLTVL.

CDR3 protein: CASTRQGFNEKLFF. CDR3 bases: TGTGCCAGCACCAGACAGGGCTTTAATGAAAAACTGTTTTTT. The chain recombines TRBV28 with TRBJ1-4, with TRBD1 matching over 7 bases. The junction had 6 bases not matched to a gene; V was cut back by 7 bases and J by 4 bases. This CDR3 spans 14 amino acids. The V gene's germline CDR1 is MDHEN and CDR2 SYDVKM.

The CDR3 DNA reads as TGCGCCAGCAGCCCGGACAGGGCAGGTCAGGCTGGCTACACCTTC. This encodes CASSPDRAGQAGYTF. The chain combines TRBV5-1 with TRBJ1-2; 8 nucleotides align to TRBD1. V lost 4 bases, J lost 7 bases, and 12 bases stayed unmatched. The CDR3 runs 15 residues. The germline gives CDR1 SGHRS, CDR2 YFSETQ.

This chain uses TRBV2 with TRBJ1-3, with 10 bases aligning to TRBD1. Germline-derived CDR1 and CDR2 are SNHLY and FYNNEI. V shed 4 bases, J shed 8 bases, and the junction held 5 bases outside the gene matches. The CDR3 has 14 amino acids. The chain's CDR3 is CASSVRDRGDTIYF. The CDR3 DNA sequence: TGTGCCAGCAGTGTTCGGGACAGGGGCGACACCATATATTTT.

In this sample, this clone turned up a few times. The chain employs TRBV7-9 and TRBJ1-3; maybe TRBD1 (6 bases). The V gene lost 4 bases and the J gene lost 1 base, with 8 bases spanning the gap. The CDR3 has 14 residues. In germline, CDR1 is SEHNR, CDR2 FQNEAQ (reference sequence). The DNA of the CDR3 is TGTGCCAGCAGCTGGGGGGCTTCTGGAAACACCATATATTTT. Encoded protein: CASSWGASGNTIYF.

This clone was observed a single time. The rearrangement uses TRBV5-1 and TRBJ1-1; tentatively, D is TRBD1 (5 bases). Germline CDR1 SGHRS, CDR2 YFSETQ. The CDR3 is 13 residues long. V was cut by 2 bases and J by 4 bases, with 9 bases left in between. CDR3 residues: CASSFWGGTEAFF. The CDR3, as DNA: TGCGCCAGCAGCTTTTGGGGGGGCACTGAAGCTTTCTTT.

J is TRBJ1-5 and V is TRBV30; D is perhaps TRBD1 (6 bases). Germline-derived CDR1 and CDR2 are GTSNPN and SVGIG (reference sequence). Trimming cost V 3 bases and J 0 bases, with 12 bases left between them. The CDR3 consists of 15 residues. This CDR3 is CAWSSRDTSNQPQHF. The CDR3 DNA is TGTGCCTGGAGCTCGCGGGACACTAGCAATCAGCCCCAGCATTTT.

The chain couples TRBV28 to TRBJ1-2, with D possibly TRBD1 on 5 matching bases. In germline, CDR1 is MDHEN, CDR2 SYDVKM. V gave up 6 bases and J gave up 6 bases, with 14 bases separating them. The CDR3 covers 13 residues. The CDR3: CASRENKGHGYTF. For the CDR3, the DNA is TGTGCCAGCAGGGAAAACAAGGGACATGGCTACACCTTC.

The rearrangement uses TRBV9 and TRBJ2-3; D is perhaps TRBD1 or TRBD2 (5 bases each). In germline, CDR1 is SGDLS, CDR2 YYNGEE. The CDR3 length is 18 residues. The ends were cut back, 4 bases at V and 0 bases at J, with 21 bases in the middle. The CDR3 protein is CASSPRRVDRASTDTQYF. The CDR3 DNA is TGTGCCAGCAGCCCCAGGCGGGTTGACAGAGCAAGCACAGATACGCAGTATTTT.

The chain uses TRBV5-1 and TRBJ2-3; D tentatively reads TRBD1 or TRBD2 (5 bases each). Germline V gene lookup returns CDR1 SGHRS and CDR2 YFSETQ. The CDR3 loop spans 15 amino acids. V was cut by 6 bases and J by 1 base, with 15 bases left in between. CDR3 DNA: TGCGCCAGCAAGGAGAGGGTGGGGGGCACAGATACGCAGTATTTT. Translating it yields CASKERVGGTDTQYF. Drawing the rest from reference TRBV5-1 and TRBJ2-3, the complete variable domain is KAGVTQTPRYLIKTRGQQVTLSCSPISGHRSVSWYQQTPGQGLQFLFEYFSETQRNKGNFPGRFSGRQFSNSRSEMNVSTLELGDSALYLCASKERVGGTDTQYFGPGTRLTVL.

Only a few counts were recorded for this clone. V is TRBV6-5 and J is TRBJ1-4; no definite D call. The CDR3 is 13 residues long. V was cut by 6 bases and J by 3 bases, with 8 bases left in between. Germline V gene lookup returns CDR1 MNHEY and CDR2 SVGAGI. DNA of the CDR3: TGTGCCAGCAGGGTGACGGCTAATGAAAAACTGTTTTTT. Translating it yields CASRVTANEKLFF.

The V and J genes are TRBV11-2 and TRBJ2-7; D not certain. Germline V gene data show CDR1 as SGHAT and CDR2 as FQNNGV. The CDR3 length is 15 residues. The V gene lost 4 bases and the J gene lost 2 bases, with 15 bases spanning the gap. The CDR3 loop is CASSSLRQPAYEQYF. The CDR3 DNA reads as TGTGCCAGCAGCTCTCTGCGGCAGCCTGCCTACGAGCAGTACTTC.

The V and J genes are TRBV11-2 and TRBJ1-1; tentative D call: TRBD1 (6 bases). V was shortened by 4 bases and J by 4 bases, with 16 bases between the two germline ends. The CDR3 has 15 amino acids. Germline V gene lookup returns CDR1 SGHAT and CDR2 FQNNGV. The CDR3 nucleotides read TGTGCCAGCAGCTCAAGGGGGAGTCACGGCACTGAAGCTTTCTTT. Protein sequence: CASSSRGSHGTEAFF.

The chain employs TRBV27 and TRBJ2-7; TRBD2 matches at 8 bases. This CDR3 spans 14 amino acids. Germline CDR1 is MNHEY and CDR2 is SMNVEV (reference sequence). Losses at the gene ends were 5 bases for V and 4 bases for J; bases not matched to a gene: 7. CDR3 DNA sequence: TGTGCCAGCAGTCATGGGGGCGGGAGGTACGAGCAGTACTTC. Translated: CASSHGGGRYEQYF.

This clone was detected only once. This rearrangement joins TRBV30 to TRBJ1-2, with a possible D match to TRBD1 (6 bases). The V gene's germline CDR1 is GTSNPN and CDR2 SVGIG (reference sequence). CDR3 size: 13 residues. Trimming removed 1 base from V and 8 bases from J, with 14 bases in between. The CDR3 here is CAWSGQGWGGYTF. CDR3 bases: TGTGCCTGGAGTGGTCAGGGGTGGGGAGGCTACACCTTC.

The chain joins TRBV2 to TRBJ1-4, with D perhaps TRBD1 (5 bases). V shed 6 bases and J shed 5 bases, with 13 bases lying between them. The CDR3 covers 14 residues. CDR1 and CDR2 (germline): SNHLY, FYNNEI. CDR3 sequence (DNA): TGTGCCAGCAGGGGGCGGGTCAGGAATGAAAAACTGTTTTTT. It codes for CASRGRVRNEKLFF. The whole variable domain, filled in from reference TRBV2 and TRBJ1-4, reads EPEVTQTPSHQVTQMGQEVILRCVPISNHLYFYWYRQILGQKVEFLVSFYNNEISEKSEIFDDQFSVERPDGSNFTLKIRSTKLEDSAMYFCASRGRVRNEKLFFGSGTQLSVL.

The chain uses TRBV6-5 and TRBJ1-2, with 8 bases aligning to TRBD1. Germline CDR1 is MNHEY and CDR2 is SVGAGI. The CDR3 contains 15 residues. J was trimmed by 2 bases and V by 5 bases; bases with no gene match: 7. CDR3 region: CASSRERTGNYGYTF. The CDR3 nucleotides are TGTGCCAGCAGTAGGGAACGGACAGGGAACTATGGCTACACCTTC.

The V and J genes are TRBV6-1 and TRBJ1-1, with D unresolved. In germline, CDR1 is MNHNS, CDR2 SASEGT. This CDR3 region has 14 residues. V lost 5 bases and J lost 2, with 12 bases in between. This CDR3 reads CASSLTRVNTEAFF. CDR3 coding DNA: TGTGCCAGCAGTCTAACCCGAGTAAACACTGAAGCTTTCTTT.

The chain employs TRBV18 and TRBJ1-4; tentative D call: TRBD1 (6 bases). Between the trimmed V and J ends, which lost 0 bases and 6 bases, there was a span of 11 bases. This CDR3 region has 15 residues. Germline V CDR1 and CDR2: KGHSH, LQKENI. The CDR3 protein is CASSPPGQGYEKLFF. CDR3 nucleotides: TGTGCCAGCTCACCACCGGGGCAGGGGTATGAAAAACTGTTTTTT.

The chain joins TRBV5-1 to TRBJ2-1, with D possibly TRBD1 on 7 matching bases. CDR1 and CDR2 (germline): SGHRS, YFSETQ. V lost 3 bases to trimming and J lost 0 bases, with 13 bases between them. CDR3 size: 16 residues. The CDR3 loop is CASSYRQGLSYNEQFF. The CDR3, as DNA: TGCGCCAGCAGCTACCGACAGGGACTCTCCTACAATGAGCAGTTCTTC.

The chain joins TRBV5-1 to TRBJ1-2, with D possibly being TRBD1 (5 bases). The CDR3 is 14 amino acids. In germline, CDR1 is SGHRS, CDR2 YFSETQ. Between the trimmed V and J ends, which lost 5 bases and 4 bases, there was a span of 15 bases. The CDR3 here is CASRGGMKRYGYTF. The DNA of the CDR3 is TGCGCCAGCAGGGGGGGGATGAAACGCTATGGCTACACCTTC.

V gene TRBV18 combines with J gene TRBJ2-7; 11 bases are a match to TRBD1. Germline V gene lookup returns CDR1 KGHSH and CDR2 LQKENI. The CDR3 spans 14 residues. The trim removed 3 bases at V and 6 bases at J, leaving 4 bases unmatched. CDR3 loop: CASSPGQGASEQYF. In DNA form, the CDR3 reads TGTGCCAGCTCACCCGGACAGGGGGCTTCCGAGCAGTACTTC.

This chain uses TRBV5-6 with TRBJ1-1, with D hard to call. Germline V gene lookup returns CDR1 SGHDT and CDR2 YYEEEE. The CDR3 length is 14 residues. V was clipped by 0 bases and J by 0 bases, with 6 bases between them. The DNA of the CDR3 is TGTGCCAGCAGCTTGGAGGCACTGAACACTGAAGCTTTCTTT. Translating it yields CASSLEALNTEAFF. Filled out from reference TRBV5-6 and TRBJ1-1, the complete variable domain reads DAGVTQSPTHLIKTRGQQVTLRCSPKSGHDTVSWYQQALGQGPQFIFQYYEEEERQRGNFPDRFSGHQFPNYSSELNVNALLLGDSALYLCASSLEALNTEAFFGQGTRLTVV.

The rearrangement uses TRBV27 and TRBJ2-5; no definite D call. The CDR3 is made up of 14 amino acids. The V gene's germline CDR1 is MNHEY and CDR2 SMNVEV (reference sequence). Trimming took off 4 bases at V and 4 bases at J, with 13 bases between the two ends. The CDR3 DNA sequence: TGTGCCAGCAGTTGGGCCAGATCTGGAGAGACCCAGTACTTC. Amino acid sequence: CASSWARSGETQYF.